Listed below are T cell receptor beta chains from one sample, sequenced in a study of OX40 agonist ivuxolimab in advanced cancers. TCRdb's copy holds only in-frame clones and misses some; the assay was immunoSEQ multiplex PCR. The table includes approximately 87,000 clones, around 91% detected once. The material sequenced was CD4+ or CD8+ T cells sorted from blood, taken in a trial of the OX40 agonist ivuxolimab. The receptors originated from an adult with an advanced solid tumor such as melanoma, head and neck, liver or kidney cancer. The CDR3 runs from the conserved cysteine through the conserved F or W. The D gene is left open where the match is weak. Size is omitted from some rows. Given values are once, few, many or a class for expanded clones.

CDR3 protein: CASTNNRNTEAFF
CDR3 DNA: TGTGCCAGTACTAATAACAGGAACACTGAAGCTTTCTTT
clone size: NA
J gene: TRBJ1-1
V gene: TRBV19
D gene: NA

CDR3 protein: CASSIAAYRQETQYF
CDR3 DNA: TGTGCCAGTAGTATAGCGGCCTACCGCCAAGAGACCCAGTACTTC
clone size: NA
J gene: TRBJ2-5
V gene: TRBV19
D gene: NA

CDR3 protein: CASSARQGRGTDTQYF
CDR3 DNA: TGTGCCAGCAGTGCAAGACAGGGAAGGGGCACAGATACGCAGTATTTT
clone size: NA
J gene: TRBJ2-3
V gene: TRBV6-1
D gene: TRBD1

CDR3 protein: CSANEQYF
CDR3 DNA: TGCAGTGCTAACGAGCAGTACTTC
clone size: NA
J gene: TRBJ2-7
V gene: TRBV20-1
D gene: NA

CDR3 protein: CASGLGRGRVGPIMNEQFF
CDR3 DNA: TGTGCTAGTGGTTTGGGCAGGGGTCGAGTGGGACCCATAATGAATGAGCAGTTCTTC
clone size: NA
J gene: TRBJ2-1
V gene: TRBV12-5
D gene: NA

CDR3 protein: CAWSHRARQPQHF
CDR3 DNA: TGTGCCTGGTCTCACAGGGCCAGACAGCCCCAGCATTTT
clone size: NA
J gene: TRBJ1-5
V gene: TRBV30
D gene: NA

CDR3 protein: CASSSGMGNQPQHF
CDR3 DNA: TGTGCCAGCAGTTCGGGGATGGGGAATCAGCCCCAGCATTTT
clone size: NA
J gene: TRBJ1-5
V gene: TRBV6-6
D gene: NA

CDR3 protein: CASSGLAGGPSTDTQYF
CDR3 DNA: TGTGCCAGCAGTGGACTAGCGGGAGGACCTAGCACAGATACGCAGTATTTT
clone size: NA
J gene: TRBJ2-3
V gene: TRBV2
D gene: TRBD2

CDR3 protein: CASRRLLSGRAREQYF
CDR3 DNA: TGTGCCAGCAGAAGACTCCTGAGCGGGAGGGCACGCGAGCAGTACTTC
clone size: few
J gene: TRBJ2-7
V gene: TRBV2
D gene: TRBD2

CDR3 protein: CASSVLTSSNTGELFF
CDR3 DNA: TGTGCCAGTAGTGTACTGACTAGCTCGAACACCGGGGAGCTGTTTTTT
clone size: NA
J gene: TRBJ2-2
V gene: TRBV19
D gene: TRBD2

CDR3 protein: CASSDYSLGGGEKLFF
CDR3 DNA: TGTGCCAGCAGTGATTATAGCCTTGGTGGTGGTGAAAAACTGTTTTTT
clone size: NA
J gene: TRBJ1-4
V gene: TRBV25-1
D gene: NA

CDR3 protein: CASSSLLAGANVLTF
CDR3 DNA: TGCGCCAGCAGCTCCCTTCTAGCTGGGGCCAACGTCCTGACTTTC
clone size: NA
J gene: TRBJ2-6
V gene: TRBV5-1
D gene: NA

CDR3 protein: CASSFVVPIYEQYF
CDR3 DNA: TGTGCCAGCAGTTTTGTGGTTCCGATCTACGAGCAGTACTTC
clone size: NA
J gene: TRBJ2-7
V gene: TRBV28
D gene: NA

CDR3 protein: CASSLDPSRTGVVYGYTF
CDR3 DNA: TGTGCCAGCAGCTTAGATCCGAGTCGGACAGGGGTGGTCTATGGCTACACCTTC
clone size: NA
J gene: TRBJ1-2
V gene: TRBV11-2
D gene: TRBD1

CDR3 protein: CASSLMGSSDEQFF
CDR3 DNA: TGTGCCAGCAGCTTAATGGGGAGCTCGGATGAGCAGTTCTTC
clone size: NA
J gene: TRBJ2-1
V gene: TRBV7-3
D gene: NA

CDR3 protein: CASSRGQTSNQPQHF
CDR3 DNA: TGTGCCAGCTCACGGGGACAAACGAGCAATCAGCCCCAGCATTTT
clone size: NA
J gene: TRBJ1-5
V gene: TRBV18
D gene: NA

CDR3 protein: CASSRVGSNQPQHF
CDR3 DNA: TGTGCCAGCTCCCGGGTGGGGAGCAATCAGCCCCAGCATTTT
clone size: NA
J gene: TRBJ1-5
V gene: TRBV6-4
D gene: NA

CDR3 protein: CASSPGSSYEQYF
CDR3 DNA: TGCGCCAGCAGTCCCGGCAGCTCCTACGAGCAGTACTTC
clone size: NA
J gene: TRBJ2-7
V gene: TRBV5-1
D gene: NA

CDR3 protein: CAIRAGQMNTEAFF
CDR3 DNA: TGTGCCATCAGGGCGGGACAGATGAACACTGAAGCTTTCTTT
clone size: NA
J gene: TRBJ1-1
V gene: TRBV10-3
D gene: TRBD1

CDR3 protein: CASRTTGTGTEAFF
CDR3 DNA: TGTGCCAGCAGAACGACCGGGACAGGGACTGAAGCTTTCTTT
clone size: NA
J gene: TRBJ1-1
V gene: TRBV11-3
D gene: TRBD1

CDR3 protein: CASSPRTSGANTGELFF
CDR3 DNA: TGTGCCAGCAGCCCCCGGACTAGCGGGGCGAACACCGGGGAGCTGTTTTTT
clone size: few
J gene: TRBJ2-2
V gene: TRBV7-6
D gene: TRBD2

CDR3 protein: CSVAGININSEQFF
CDR3 DNA: TGCAGCGTTGCGGGGATCAACATAAATAGTGAGCAGTTCTTC
clone size: once
J gene: TRBJ2-1
V gene: TRBV29-1
D gene: NA

CDR3 protein: CASSYIGITEAFF
CDR3 DNA: TGTGCCAGCAGTTACATAGGAATCACTGAAGCTTTCTTT
clone size: NA
J gene: TRBJ1-1
V gene: TRBV6-6
D gene: NA